What follows are 21 T cell receptor beta chains derived from one specimen sequenced in a study of T cell responses to AZD1222 COVID-19 vaccine (dated by TCRdb to the early 2020s). The time point label on this specimen signifies: baseline before first vaccination. The library was obtained by the immunoSEQ multiplex PCR assay. In its TCRdb copy, this immuneACCESS table keeps in-frame sequences only and misses some clones. Where compared with another copy, unresolved V genes explain less than half of these, and the others have no known cause. This sample comprises approximately 80,000 clones, around 80% of them detected only once. Together, the top ten hold approximately 22% of the sample. Sequencing was performed on peripheral blood, taken on day 0 of AZD1222 vaccination. These receptors all stem from an adult in good health.

The chain employs TRBV25-1 and TRBJ1-5; D gene uncertain. Germline V lookup: CDR1 MGHDK, CDR2 SYGVNS. This CDR3 contains 13 residues. Trimming stripped 4 bases from V and 3 bases from J, with 7 bases between. CDR3 protein: CASSVGLNQPQHF. CDR3 sequence (DNA): TGTGCCAGCAGTGTTGGGCTCAATCAGCCCCAGCATTTT.

The rearrangement uses TRBV18 and TRBJ2-2; 7 bases agree with TRBD2. The V gene's germline CDR1 is KGHSH and CDR2 LQKENI. This CDR3 is built from 17 residues. V gave up 2 bases and J gave up 0 bases; unmatched junction bases: 6. CDR3 region: CASSPTLAATNTGELFF. DNA for the CDR3: TGTGCCAGCTCACCAACCCTAGCGGCCACGAACACCGGGGAGCTGTTTTTT.

This chain connects TRBV7-9 to TRBJ2-3; the match to TRBD2 covers 10 bases. The length of the CDR3 is 15 residues. CDR1 is SEHNR, CDR2 FQNEAQ, per germline (reference sequence). The trim removed 5 bases at V and 2 bases at J, leaving 4 bases unmatched. The CDR3 is CASSPGLANTDTQYF. In nucleotides, the CDR3 is TGTGCCAGCAGCCCGGGACTAGCGAACACAGATACGCAGTATTTT.

The chain joins TRBV27 to TRBJ1-2; D gene ambiguous. Germline V CDR1 and CDR2: MNHEY, SMNVEV (reference sequence). The germline V and J ends were trimmed by 5 bases and 2 bases, with 12 bases remaining between them. The CDR3 contains 14 residues. The CDR3 spells CASSPSGWNYGYTF. In DNA form, the CDR3 reads TGTGCCAGCAGTCCATCTGGGTGGAACTATGGCTACACCTTC.

The J gene is TRBJ1-1, the V gene TRBV5-4; no reliable D call. The germline gives CDR1 SGHNT, CDR2 YYREEE (reference sequence). The V and J ends lost 6 bases and 1 base respectively, with 10 bases between them. This CDR3 comprises 13 residues. CDR3 DNA sequence: TGTGCCAGCAATAGGGCCGGGAACACTGAAGCTTTCTTT. This encodes CASNRAGNTEAFF.

This chain links TRBV30 with TRBJ1-5; tentatively, D is TRBD1 (5 bases). The germline V and J ends were trimmed by 0 bases and 6 bases, with 12 bases remaining between them. CDR3 size: 14 residues. Germline CDR1 is GTSNPN and CDR2 is SVGIG (reference sequence). CDR3 sequence reads: CAWSVQAQGQPQHF. The DNA of the CDR3 is TGTGCCTGGAGTGTACAAGCGCAGGGTCAGCCCCAGCATTTT.

This sequence joins TRBV7-8 and TRBJ2-7; 7 bases agree with TRBD2. Germline assignment: CDR1 SGHVS and CDR2 FQNEAQ. With 2 bases clipped from V and 1 base from J, the junction kept 2 bases outside the gene matches. The CDR3 contains 14 residues. The chain's CDR3 is CASSLPGGSYEQYF. The CDR3 DNA reads as TGTGCCAGCAGCTTACCGGGGGGTTCCTACGAGCAGTACTTC. Full variable domain (remainder filled in from reference TRBV7-8 and TRBJ2-7): GAGVSQSPRYKVAKRGQDVALRCDPISGHVSLFWYQQALGQGPEFLTYFQNEAQLDKSGLPSDRFFAERPEGSVSTLKIQRTQQEDSAVYLCASSLPGGSYEQYFGPGTRLTVT.

This rearrangement joins TRBV28 to TRBJ2-1; D is possibly TRBD2 (6 bases). This CDR3 has 15 amino acids. Deletions cut 2 bases from V and 7 bases from J, with 15 bases between. From germline, CDR1 is MDHEN and CDR2 SYDVKM. CDR3 coding DNA: TGTGCCAGCAGTTTAGGCACTAGCAGAGGGAATGAGCAGTTCTTC. This gives the protein CASSLGTSRGNEQFF. The full variable domain, completed using reference TRBV28 and TRBJ2-1, is DVKVTQSSRYLVKRTGEKVFLECVQDMDHENMFWYRQDPGLGLRLIYFSYDVKMKEKGDIPEGYSVSREKKERFSLILESASTNQTSMYLCASSLGTSRGNEQFFGPGTRLTVL.

This clone was counted between two and nine times. V and J are TRBV9 and TRBJ1-1; D might be TRBD1 (5 bases). V was trimmed by 3 bases and J by 1 base, leaving 10 bases between them. Germline V gives CDR1 SGDLS, CDR2 YYNGEE. This CDR3 is built from 14 residues. CDR3 sequence (DNA): TGTGCCAGCAGCGCCACCAGGGCGAACACTGAAGCTTTCTTT. Its translation is CASSATRANTEAFF.

This clone appeared once. This sequence joins TRBV5-6 and TRBJ2-5, with D possibly TRBD2 on 6 matching bases. CDR3 size: 13 residues. The ends were cut back, 0 bases at V and 9 bases at J, with 12 bases in the middle. The germline CDR1 and CDR2 sequences are SGHDT and YYEEEE. CDR3 region: CASSLAGGTAQYF. For the CDR3, the DNA is TGTGCCAGCAGCTTGGCCGGAGGGACGGCCCAGTACTTC.

The chain joins TRBV5-4 to TRBJ1-4, with a possible D match to TRBD1 (5 bases). CDR3 size: 14 residues. Germline loops: CDR1 SGHNT, CDR2 YYREEE (reference sequence). Between the trimmed V and J ends, which lost 4 bases and 7 bases, there was a span of 14 bases. The CDR3 bases are TGTGCCAGCAGCGCGGGCTTGACAGCTGAAAAACTGTTTTTT. As protein: CASSAGLTAEKLFF. The entire variable domain, with the rest obtained from reference TRBV5-4 and TRBJ1-4, is as follows: ETGVTQSPTHLIKTRGQQVTLRCSSQSGHNTVSWYQQALGQGPQFIFQYYREEENGRGNFPPRFSGLQFPNYSSELNVNALELDDSALYLCASSAGLTAEKLFFGSGTQLSVL.

This clone is deemed medium-sized. The rearrangement joins TRBV6-5 to TRBJ2-7; tentatively, D is TRBD1 or TRBD2 (5 bases each). Germline V gene lookup returns CDR1 MNHEY and CDR2 SVGAGI. This CDR3 has 14 residues. V lost 5 bases and J 3 bases, leaving 14 bases between the germline ends. DNA for the CDR3: TGTGCCAGCAGTCCTGCTAATGGGGGCTACGAGCAGTACTTC. It is translated as CASSPANGGYEQYF.

The rearrangement uses TRBV15 and TRBJ1-5; D unresolved. Germline V gene lookup returns CDR1 LNHNV and CDR2 YYDKDF (reference sequence). V lost 3 bases and J lost 1, with 7 bases in between. CDR3 length equals 14 residues. CDR3: CATSSWESNQPQHF. CDR3 nucleotides: TGTGCCACCAGCAGCTGGGAGAGCAATCAGCCCCAGCATTTT.

The chain links TRBV11-2 to TRBJ2-1; 8 nucleotides agree with TRBD2. From germline, CDR1 is SGHAT and CDR2 FQNNGV. The CDR3 covers 15 residues. Trimming cost V 5 bases and J 6 bases; bases outside gene matches: 9. As DNA, the CDR3 is TGTGCCAGCAGCGGACTTAGACGGGAGGGCAATGAGCAGTTCTTC. Amino acid sequence: CASSGLRREGNEQFF.

The chain combines TRBV28 with TRBJ1-1, with a possible D match to TRBD1 (5 bases). The germline V and J ends were trimmed by 11 bases and 3 bases, with 13 bases remaining between them. The length of the CDR3 is 12 residues. The germline V gene has CDR1 MDHEN and CDR2 SYDVKM. Here the CDR3 reads CAVRWGDTEAFF. CDR3 DNA sequence: TGTGCCGTAAGGTGGGGGGACACTGAAGCTTTCTTT.

The CDR3 sequence is CASSQEVTTYSNQPQHF. The CDR3 coding sequence is TGTGCCAGCAGCCAAGAGGTAACAACCTATAGCAATCAGCCCCAGCATTTT. The gene calls are TRBV4-2 and TRBJ1-5; D is undetermined. Trimming stripped 0 bases from V and 0 bases from J, with 12 bases between. The CDR3 has 17 residues. Germline CDR1 reads LGHNA; CDR2 reads YNFKEQ.

This rearrangement joins TRBV24-1 to TRBJ2-2; 8 bases are a match to TRBD1. V trimming: 3 bases; J trimming: 2 bases; junction bases outside the gene matches: 7. The CDR3 extends over 17 amino acids. The germline gives CDR1 KGHDR, CDR2 SFDVKD. The chain's CDR3 is CATSDKPGQVNTGELFF. CDR3 bases: TGTGCCACCAGTGATAAACCGGGACAGGTAAACACCGGGGAGCTGTTTTTT.

This chain connects TRBV9 to TRBJ1-1; a possible D gene is TRBD1 (6 bases). With 0 bases removed from V and 11 bases from J, the gap between germline ends came to 11 bases. Germline CDR1 is SGDLS and CDR2 is YYNGEE. The CDR3 length is 12 residues. In nucleotides, the CDR3 is TGTGCCAGCAGCGTAGAGGTTGGGGGCGCTTTCTTT. It is translated as CASSVEVGGAFF.

The chain carries TRBV11-2 and TRBJ1-1, with a weak D call TRBD1 (5 bases). Germline CDR1 is SGHAT and CDR2 is FQNNGV. The CDR3 covers 18 residues. With 0 bases removed from V and 2 bases from J, the gap between germline ends came to 19 bases. The CDR3 region has the DNA TGTGCCAGCAGCTTAGATAGATCACCCGGGACCCTAAACACTGAAGCTTTCTTT. It specifies CASSLDRSPGTLNTEAFF.

The rearrangement joins TRBV23-1 to TRBJ2-1; TRBD2 agrees at 11 bases. TRBV23-1 is an ORF, and what it does is uncertain. This CDR3 has 21 residues. With V trimmed by 0 bases and J by 7 bases, 20 bases remained unmatched. CDR3 in amino acids: CASSQSWGTSGLYKTGNEQFF. In DNA form, the CDR3 reads TGCGCCAGCAGTCAATCGTGGGGGACTAGCGGTCTTTATAAGACTGGGAATGAGCAGTTCTTC.

The chain is built from TRBV2 and TRBJ2-7; tentatively, D is TRBD2 (5 bases). The V gene lost 5 bases and the J gene lost 4 bases, with 9 bases spanning the gap. Germline lookup yields CDR1 SNHLY and CDR2 FYNNEI. This CDR3 is 12 amino acids long. The DNA of the CDR3 is TGTGCCAGCAGTAGGACTCCTTACGAGCAGTACTTC. This codes for CASSRTPYEQYF. Combining the CDR3 with reference TRBV2 and TRBJ2-7 gives the whole variable domain EPEVTQTPSHQVTQMGQEVILRCVPISNHLYFYWYRQILGQKVEFLVSFYNNEISEKSEIFDDQFSVERPDGSNFTLKIRSTKLEDSAMYFCASSRTPYEQYFGPGTRLTVT.